This T cell receptor beta chain was sequenced during a study of T-cell reconstitution after alpha-beta-depleted transplantation in children. Unique molecular identifiers tagged the TCRbeta library. TCRdb reanalysed the PCR reads using MiXCR and keeps one entry per CDR3 protein. In the table there are 300,000 to 350,000 distinct CDR3 sequences, around 25% of which are singletons. Germline CDR1 reads SGHVS; CDR2 reads FQNEAQ. This CDR3 contains 16 residues. V lost 5 bases and J lost 2; bases outside the gene matches: 11. The TCR was taken from a male patient younger than 18 who had a stem cell transplant for acute lymphoblastic leukemia, so the T cells may come from the graft donor. The sample here was PBMCs, mostly from graft donor cells, taken 180 days after TCRalphabeta/CD19-depleted stem cell transplant. The rearrangement uses TRBV7-8 and TRBJ2-7, with 8 positions matching TRBD1. The CDR3 DNA is TGTGCCAGCAGCATGACAGGGGACCCTCGGACCTACGAGCAGTACTTC. Translating it yields CASSMTGDPRTYEQYF. The full variable domain, rest sourced from reference TRBV7-8 and TRBJ2-7, is GAGVSQSPRYKVAKRGQDVALRCDPISGHVSLFWYQQALGQGPEFLTYFQNEAQLDKSGLPSDRFFAERPEGSVSTLKIQRTQQEDSAVYLCASSMTGDPRTYEQYFGPGTRLTVT.